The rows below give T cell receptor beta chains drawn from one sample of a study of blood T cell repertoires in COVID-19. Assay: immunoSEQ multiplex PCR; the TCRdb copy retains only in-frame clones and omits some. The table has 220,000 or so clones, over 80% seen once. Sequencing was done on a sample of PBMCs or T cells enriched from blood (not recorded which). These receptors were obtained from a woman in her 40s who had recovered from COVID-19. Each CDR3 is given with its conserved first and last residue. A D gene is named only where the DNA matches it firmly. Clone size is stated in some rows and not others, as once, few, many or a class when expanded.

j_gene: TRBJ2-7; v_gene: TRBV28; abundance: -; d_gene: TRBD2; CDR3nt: TGTGCCAGCAGTTTGGCTATAGCGGGAGCTATATACGAGCAGTACTTC; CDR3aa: CASSLAIAGAIYEQYF
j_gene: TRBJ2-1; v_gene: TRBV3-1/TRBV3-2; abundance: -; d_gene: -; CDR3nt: TGTGCCAGCAGCCAAGATTGGGAGATAGATAATGAGCAGTTCTTC; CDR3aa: CASSQDWEIDNEQFF
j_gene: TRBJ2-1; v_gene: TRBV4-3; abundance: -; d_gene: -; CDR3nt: TGCGCCAGCAGCCAAGACCGGGAGCCTTACAATGAGCAGTTCTTC; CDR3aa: CASSQDREPYNEQFF
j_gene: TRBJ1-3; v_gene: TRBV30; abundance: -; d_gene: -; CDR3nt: TGTGCCTGGGGTGGCGGGGGAAACACCATATATTTT; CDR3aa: CAWGGGGNTIYF
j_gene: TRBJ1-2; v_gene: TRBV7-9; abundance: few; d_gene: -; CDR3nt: TGTGCCAGCAGCTTAGACAGGGCCCGCGGATATGGCTACACCTTC; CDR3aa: CASSLDRARGYGYTF
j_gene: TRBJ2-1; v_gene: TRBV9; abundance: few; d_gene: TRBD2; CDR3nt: TGTGCCAGCAGCGTAGATCCGGGACTAGCGGGAAGGACCTCCTACAATGAGCAGTTCTTC; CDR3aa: CASSVDPGLAGRTSYNEQFF
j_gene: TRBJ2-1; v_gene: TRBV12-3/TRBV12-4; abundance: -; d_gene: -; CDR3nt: TGTGCCAGCAGTACAGGTCCCGTTAATGAGCAGTTCTTC; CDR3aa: CASSTGPVNEQFF
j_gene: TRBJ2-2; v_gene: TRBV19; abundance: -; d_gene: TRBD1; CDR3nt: TGTGCCAGTAGTAGGACAGGGAGCGGTACCGGGGAGCTGTTTTTT; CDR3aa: CASSRTGSGTGELFF
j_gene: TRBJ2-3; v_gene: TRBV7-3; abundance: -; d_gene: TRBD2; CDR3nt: TGTGCCAGCAGCTCTAGCGGGAGGGCAGATACGCAGTATTTT; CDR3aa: CASSSSGRADTQYF
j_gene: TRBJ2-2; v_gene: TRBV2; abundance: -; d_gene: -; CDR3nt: TGTGCCAGCAGTGGAGTTCCAGGGGGGACCGGGGAGCTGTTTTTT; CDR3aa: CASSGVPGGTGELFF
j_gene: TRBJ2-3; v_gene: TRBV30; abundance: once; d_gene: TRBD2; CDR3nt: TGTGCCTGGAGTGTATACGGGAGGGCCTTGGAAGATACGCAGTATTTT; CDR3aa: CAWSVYGRALEDTQYF
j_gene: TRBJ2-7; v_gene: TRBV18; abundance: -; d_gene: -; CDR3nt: TGTGCCAGCTCACCATCCGTGGGTAGCGTCTCCTACGAGCAGTACTTC; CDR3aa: CASSPSVGSVSYEQYF
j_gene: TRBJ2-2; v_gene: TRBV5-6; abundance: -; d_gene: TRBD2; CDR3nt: TGTGCCAGCAGCTTGCTAGCGGGGCGAGGCTTCGGGGAGCTGTTTTTT; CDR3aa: CASSLLAGRGFGELFF
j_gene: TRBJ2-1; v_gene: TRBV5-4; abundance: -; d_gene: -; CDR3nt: TGTGCCAGCAGCCAGCACAGGAATGAGCAGTTCTTC; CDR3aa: CASSQHRNEQFF
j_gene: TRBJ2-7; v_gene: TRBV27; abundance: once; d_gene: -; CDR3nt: TGTGCCAGTTCCACAGGGATCCCCCCCTACGAGCAGTACTTC; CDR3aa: CASSTGIPPYEQYF
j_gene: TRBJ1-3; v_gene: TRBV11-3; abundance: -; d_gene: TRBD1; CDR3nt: TGTGCCAGCAGCCCTCGGACAGGGTCGGGAAACACCATATATTTT; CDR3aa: CASSPRTGSGNTIYF
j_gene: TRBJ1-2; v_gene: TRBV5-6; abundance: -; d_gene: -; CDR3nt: TGTGCCAGCAGCTTAGGAGGGACCCCCGGCTACACCTTC; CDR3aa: CASSLGGTPGYTF
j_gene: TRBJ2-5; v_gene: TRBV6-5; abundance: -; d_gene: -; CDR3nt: TGTGCCAGCAGGCCGGGTGGGAGAGAGACCCAGTACTTC; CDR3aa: CASRPGGRETQYF
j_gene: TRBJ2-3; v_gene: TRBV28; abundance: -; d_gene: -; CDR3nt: TGTGCCAGCAGTCCCTCCGGACAGAGCACAGATACGCAGTATTTT; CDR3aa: CASSPSGQSTDTQYF
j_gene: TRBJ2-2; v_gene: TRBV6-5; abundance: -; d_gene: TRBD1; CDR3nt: TGTGCCAGCAGTTACTCGGCAGGGGGCTTTAGCGGGGAGCTGTTTTTT; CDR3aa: CASSYSAGGFSGELFF
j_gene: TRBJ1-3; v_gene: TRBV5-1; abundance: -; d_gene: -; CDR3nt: TGCGCCAGCAGCTTGGGGGGCAGAAACTCTGGAAACACCATATATTTT; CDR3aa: CASSLGGRNSGNTIYF
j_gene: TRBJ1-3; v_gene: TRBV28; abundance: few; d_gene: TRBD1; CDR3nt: TGTGCCAGCAGCCCGACAGGGGCGGGAAACACCATATATTTT; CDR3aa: CASSPTGAGNTIYF
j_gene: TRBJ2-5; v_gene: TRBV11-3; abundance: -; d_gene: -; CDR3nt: TGTGCCAGCACGACAGGCTTCCAAGAGACCCAGTACTTC; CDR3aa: CASTTGFQETQYF
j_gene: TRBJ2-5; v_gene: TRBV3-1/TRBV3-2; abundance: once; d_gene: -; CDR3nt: TGTGCCAGCAGCCAAGATCCCGGGGGAGAAGAGACCCAGTACTTC; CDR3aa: CASSQDPGGEETQYF
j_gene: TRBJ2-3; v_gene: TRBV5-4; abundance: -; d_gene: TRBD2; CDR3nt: TGTGCCAGCAGCCCCGGCACTCTAGCGGGAGCAGATACGCAGTATTTT; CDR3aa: CASSPGTLAGADTQYF
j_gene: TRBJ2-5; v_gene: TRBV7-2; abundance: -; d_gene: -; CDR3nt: TGTGCCAGCAGCTTAGATGGTTGGCGGAAAGAGACCCAGTACTTC; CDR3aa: CASSLDGWRKETQYF
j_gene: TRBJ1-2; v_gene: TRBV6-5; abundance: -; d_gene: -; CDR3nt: TGTGCCAGCAGTTACTCGAGGGACAAGGGGGATGGCTACACCTTC; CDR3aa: CASSYSRDKGDGYTF
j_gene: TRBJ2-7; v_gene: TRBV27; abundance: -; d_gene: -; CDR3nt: TGTGCCAGCAGTTTGGGCAGGGCCTACGAGCAGTACTTC; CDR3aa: CASSLGRAYEQYF
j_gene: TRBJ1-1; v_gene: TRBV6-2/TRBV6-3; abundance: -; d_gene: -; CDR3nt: TGTGCCAGCAGTTACTCGCCCTCCGAAGTCAGGGATGGGTCTGAAGCTTTCTTT; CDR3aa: CASSYSPSEVRDGSEAFF
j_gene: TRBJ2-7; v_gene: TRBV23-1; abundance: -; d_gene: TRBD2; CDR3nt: TGCGCCAGCAGTCAATCCGGGGGAGTGGGACTAGGGCAGTACTTC; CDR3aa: CASSQSGGVGLGQYF
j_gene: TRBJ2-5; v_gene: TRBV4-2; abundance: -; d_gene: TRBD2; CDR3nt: TGTGCCAGCAGCCCGGGGGGGACTAGCGTCGAGACCCAGTACTTC; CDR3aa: CASSPGGTSVETQYF
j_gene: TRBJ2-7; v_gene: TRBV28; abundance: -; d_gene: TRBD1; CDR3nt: TGTGCCAGCAGCCTCACTCCGTGGACAGGGTATCCCCTCGAGCAGTACTTC; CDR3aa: CASSLTPWTGYPLEQYF
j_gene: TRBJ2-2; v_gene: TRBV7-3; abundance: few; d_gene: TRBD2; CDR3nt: TGTGCCAGCAGCCCTCTCGCGGGAGGCACCGGGGAGCTGTTTTTT; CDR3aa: CASSPLAGGTGELFF
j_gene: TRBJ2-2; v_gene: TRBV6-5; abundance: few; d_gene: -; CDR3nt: TGTGCCAGCAGACCAGGTGACACCGGGGAGCTGTTTTTT; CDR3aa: CASRPGDTGELFF
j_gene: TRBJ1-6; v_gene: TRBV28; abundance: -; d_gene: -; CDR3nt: TGTGCCAGCAGTGGGGGGGATTCACCCCTCCACTTT; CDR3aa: CASSGGDSPLHF
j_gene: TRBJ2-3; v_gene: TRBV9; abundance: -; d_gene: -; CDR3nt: TGTGCCAGCAGCGTACAGGGAACAGATACGCAGTATTTT; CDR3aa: CASSVQGTDTQYF
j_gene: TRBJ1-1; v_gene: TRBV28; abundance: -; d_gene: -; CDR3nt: TGTGCCAGCCTATTCGGGGAATCTGAAGCTTTCTTT; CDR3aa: CASLFGESEAFF
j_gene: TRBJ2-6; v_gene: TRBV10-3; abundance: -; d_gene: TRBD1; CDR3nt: TGTGCCATCAGTAAAACAGGGGACGGGGCCAACGTCCTGACTTTC; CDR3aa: CAISKTGDGANVLTF
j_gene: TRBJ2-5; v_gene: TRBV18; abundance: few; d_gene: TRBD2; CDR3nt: TGTGCCAGCTCACCACTGGCCTTAGCGGGAGGGCGGCGGCAAGAGACCCAGTACTTC; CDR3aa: CASSPLALAGGRRQETQYF
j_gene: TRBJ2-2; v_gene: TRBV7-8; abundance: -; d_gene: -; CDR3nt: TGTGCCAGCAGCTTAATGGGGGCTGTTGGTACCGGGGAGCTGTTTTTT; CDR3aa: CASSLMGAVGTGELFF
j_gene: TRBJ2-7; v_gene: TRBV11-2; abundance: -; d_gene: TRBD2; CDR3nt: TGTGCCAGCAGCCCGACTAGCGGGAGGGCGAGCGAGCAGTACTTC; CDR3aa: CASSPTSGRASEQYF
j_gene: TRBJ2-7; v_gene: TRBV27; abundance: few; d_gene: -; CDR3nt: TGTGCCAGCAAGGCGGGGTGGGAAAGCGACCAGTACTTC; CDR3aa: CASKAGWESDQYF
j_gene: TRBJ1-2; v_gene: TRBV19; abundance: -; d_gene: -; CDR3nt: TGTGCCAGTTCCGTCAGGGGTCCCGTCTATGGCTACACCTTC; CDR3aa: CASSVRGPVYGYTF
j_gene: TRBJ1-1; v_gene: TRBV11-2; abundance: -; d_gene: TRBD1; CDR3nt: TGTGCCAGCAGCTTTCCCCACAGGGGGCGCGGGAGGACTGAAGCTTTCTTT; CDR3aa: CASSFPHRGRGRTEAFF
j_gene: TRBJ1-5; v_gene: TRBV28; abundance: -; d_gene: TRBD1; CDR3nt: TGTGCCAGCAGTTTCATCAGGGGGAGTTTGGGCAATCAGCCCCAGCATTTT; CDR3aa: CASSFIRGSLGNQPQHF
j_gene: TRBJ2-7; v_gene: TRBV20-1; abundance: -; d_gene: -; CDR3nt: TGCAGTGCTGGGCAGGGGAGCGAGCAGTACTTC; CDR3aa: CSAGQGSEQYF
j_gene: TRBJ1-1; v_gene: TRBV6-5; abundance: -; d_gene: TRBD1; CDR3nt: TGTGCCAGCAGTCGTAGACAGGGTAGCGGCACTGAAGCTTTCTTT; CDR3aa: CASSRRQGSGTEAFF
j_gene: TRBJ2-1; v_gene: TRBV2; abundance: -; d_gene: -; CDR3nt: TGTGCCAGCACCGTCAAGAAACAGGGCAATGAGCAGTTCTTC; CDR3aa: CASTVKKQGNEQFF
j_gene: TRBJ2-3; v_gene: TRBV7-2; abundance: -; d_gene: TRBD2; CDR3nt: TGTGCCAGCAGCTTAGTCCTAGCGGGAGGACCTAGCACAGATACGCAGTATTTT; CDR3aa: CASSLVLAGGPSTDTQYF
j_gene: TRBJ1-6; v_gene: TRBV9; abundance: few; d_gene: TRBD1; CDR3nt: TGTGCCAGCAGCCCATTGGACAGGCTTTATAATTCACCCCTCCACTTT; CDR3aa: CASSPLDRLYNSPLHF
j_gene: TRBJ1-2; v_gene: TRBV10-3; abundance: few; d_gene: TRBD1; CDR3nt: TGTGCCATCAGTCCGACAGGGCCCACTAACTATGGCTACACCTTC; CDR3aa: CAISPTGPTNYGYTF